This TCR beta chain was found in a study of cytomegalovirus exposure and HLA in healthy donors. Overall study context: Most genotyped donors, approximately 81% of around 370, had Caucasian-associated genetic ancestry.

Trimming took 8 bases from V and 3 from J; bases not matched to a gene: 6. The CDR3 contains 14 residues. Germline CDR1 MDHEN, CDR2 SYDVKM. Primers: 60 Vbeta forward and 13 Jbeta reverse. Method: immunoSEQ multiplex PCR; TCRdb's copy keeps in-frame clones and lacks some. The top ten clones hold about 2.5% of a sample with tens of thousands of clones, approximately 79% of them seen once. This rearrangement joins TRBV28 to TRBJ1-5; 8 positions match TRBD1. Sequencing was performed on PBMCs. This TCR came from a man between 25 and 39 years old in good health and CMV-seronegative. CDR3 coding DNA: TGTGCCAGCGTCCGGACAGGGTTCAATCAGCCCCAGCATTTT. Its protein product is CASVRTGFNQPQHF.